The 7 T cell receptor beta chains below come from one sample, sequenced in a study of blood T cell repertoires in COVID-19. Here immunoSEQ multiplex PCR was the method, and the copy in TCRdb shows in-frame clones only, minus some. The top ten hold around 4% of the sample, which has roughly 220,000 clones, 80% seen once. Sequencing was done on a sample of PBMCs or T cells enriched from blood (not recorded which). The source is a man under 40 with acute COVID-19.

This clone is labeled large (0.1 to 1%). This rearrangement joins TRBV3-1 (or the pseudogene TRBV3-2) to TRBJ1-2, with D perhaps TRBD1 (5 bases). The germline V gene has CDR1 LGHDT and CDR2 YNNKEL (reference sequence). The CDR3 length is 15 residues. V dropped 8 bases and J dropped 2 bases, with 18 bases sitting between them. CDR3 residues: CASQNWGGSNYGYTF. CDR3 DNA sequence: TGTGCCAGCCAAAACTGGGGGGGAAGCAACTATGGCTACACCTTC.

This clone was seen a few times. V gene TRBV5-4 combines with J gene TRBJ1-2; D not resolved. Between the trimmed V and J ends, which lost 0 bases and 2 bases, there was a span of 11 bases. CDR1 and CDR2 from the germline V gene are SGHNT and YYREEE (reference sequence). The CDR3 has 15 residues. The CDR3 is CASSLGAGQNYGYTF. DNA of the CDR3: TGTGCCAGCAGCTTGGGGGCAGGTCAGAACTATGGCTACACCTTC.

This clone was picked up a small number of times. The chain combines TRBV19 with TRBJ1-1; no firm D call. CDR3 length: 14 residues. Germline CDR1 and CDR2: LNHDA and SQIVND (reference sequence). With 7 bases removed from V and 2 bases from J, the gap between germline ends came to 14 bases. This chain's CDR3 is CASIPDSVNTEAFF. CDR3 nucleotide sequence: TGTGCCAGTATCCCGGACTCAGTAAACACTGAAGCTTTCTTT.

V and J are TRBV5-1 and TRBJ2-3; D is possibly TRBD1 (5 bases). CDR3 size: 15 residues. Germline V gene sequence: CDR1 SGHRS, CDR2 YFSETQ. V dropped 4 bases and J dropped 3 bases, with 15 bases sitting between them. The CDR3 loop is CASSPDSAPTDTQYF. CDR3 nucleotides: TGCGCCAGCAGCCCCGACAGTGCACCTACAGATACGCAGTATTTT.

In regard to this clone: Other DNA sequences within the sample encode an identical CDR3. The rearrangement links TRBV3-1 (or the pseudogene TRBV3-2) to TRBJ2-6; the D is unclear. The CDR3 loop spans 15 amino acids. The V end lost 1 base, the J end lost 2 bases, and 6 bases lay between the germline ends. The germline V gene has CDR1 LGHDT and CDR2 YNNKEL (reference sequence). The CDR3 region is CASSQGGTGANVLTF. The CDR3 nucleotides are TGTGCCAGCAGCCAAGGAGGTACTGGGGCCAACGTCCTGACTTTC.

The chain combines TRBV5-1 with TRBJ1-1, with D perhaps TRBD1 (5 bases). There are 15 residues in the CDR3. V lost 4 bases to trimming and J lost 1 base, with 14 bases between them. Germline loops: CDR1 SGHRS, CDR2 YFSETQ. Here the CDR3 DNA reads TGCGCCAGCAGCCCAGGGATTTGGGCGAACACTGAAGCTTTCTTT. Translation gives CASSPGIWANTEAFF.

The chain joins TRBV6-6 to TRBJ2-1; 9 bases line up with TRBD2. Germline lookup yields CDR1 MNHNY and CDR2 SVGAGI (reference sequence). The CDR3 sequence is 17 residues long. V shed 5 bases and J 1 base; nucleotides not matched to a gene: 9. In DNA form, the CDR3 reads TGTGCCAGCAGTCGGGGACTAGCCGGGGCGTCCTACAATGAGCAGTTCTTC. It is translated as CASSRGLAGASYNEQFF.